This TCR beta chain was captured by sequencing in a study of beta chain features in type 1 diabetes. Study-wide points: An over-representation of cells with high TCR expression could result from cDNA sequencing.

Every participating donor gave one draw, a heparinised blood sample averaging roughly 100 mL. Central memory, naive, regulatory and stem cell-like memory CD4+ cells were sorted by CD45RO/CCR7/CD25/CD127/CD95/CD27. Germline CDR1 is SGHTA and CDR2 is FQGNSA. The CDR3 covers 16 residues. Trimming removed 8 bases from V and 3 bases from J; junction bases left unmatched: 13. This clone was counted only a few times. Its antigen is undetermined. The sequenced template was cDNA made from the entire isolated RNA. Libraries were prepared by immunoSEQ multiplex PCR; TCRdb keeps only in-frame clonotypes and omits some of them. The profile shows about 350,000 clones, 15% to 20% of them singletons.

The V gene is TRBV7-2, the J gene TRBJ2-3, with 8 bases lining up with TRBD2. Sequences were obtained from naive CD4+ T cells from blood. This TCR derives from a woman younger than 30 in good health. CDR3 sequence reads: CASGGLGTSWTDTQYF. In DNA, the CDR3 is TGTGCCAGCGGGGGGCTCGGGACTAGTTGGACAGATACGCAGTATTTT. Together with reference TRBV7-2 and TRBJ2-3, the CDR3 gives the full variable domain: GAGVSQSPSNKVTEKGKDVELRCDPISGHTALYWYRQSLGQGLEFLIYFQGNSAPDKSGLPSDRFSAERTGGSVSTLTIQRTQQEDSAVYLCASGGLGTSWTDTQYFGPGTRLTVL.